Given below is one TCR beta chain in context. Its target is unknown. The sample is drawn from a study of response to subunit inactivated influenza vaccine. From the RT-PCR reads, TCRdb called clonotypes with MiXCR, one entry per CDR3 protein. The sample carries more than 200,000 distinct CDR3 sequences, approximately 12% recorded once. V shed 3 bases and J 0 bases; nucleotides not matched to a gene: 7. The CDR3 is 18 amino acids. The V gene's germline CDR1 is ENHRY and CDR2 SYGVKD. The study's findings and limits: Researchers suggested that each seasonal influenza vaccination recruits few new T cells.

This TCR was recovered from a man between 45 and 60 years old who received an inactivated influenza vaccine. This chain uses TRBV10-3 with TRBJ2-4; TRBD2 aligns across 11 bases. Source: non-naive T cells sorted from PBMCs, taken approximately 15 days before vaccination. As DNA, the CDR3 is TGTGCCATCAGTGATCCGGTAGCGGGAGGGCTAGCCAAAAACATTCAGTACTTC. Translated: CAISDPVAGGLAKNIQYF.